A selection of T cell receptor beta chains follows, all from one sample in a study of blood T cell repertoires in COVID-19. Profiling relied on immunoSEQ multiplex PCR, and the TCRdb table lists in-frame clones only, not all of them. The top ten clones hold about 25% of a sample with roughly 34,000 clones, approximately 90% of them seen once. The sequenced material came from peripheral blood. The receptors stem from an elderly woman with active or convalescent COVID-19. CDR3s include the opening cysteine and the closing phenylalanine or tryptophan.

V	J	CDR3
TRBV27	TRBJ1-2	CASRAGTGSSYGYTF
TRBV29-1	TRBJ1-1	CSGSTGNTEAFF
TRBV7-9	TRBJ1-2	CASSVSGQGIGYGYGYTF
TRBV19	TRBJ2-3	CASSMGQTFTDTQYF
TRBV9	TRBJ1-4	CASSSTGQNNEKLFF
TRBV29-1	TRBJ2-7	CSVAKGPYEQYF
TRBV15	TRBJ1-4	CATSRVQGAEKLFF
TRBV6-6	TRBJ2-2	CASSRLNSGGNTGELFF
TRBV18	TRBJ1-1	CASSSDNTLKNTEAFF
TRBV15	TRBJ2-2	CATSRITSGGTGELFF
TRBV9	TRBJ1-3	CASSAPGLRYGNTIYF
TRBV2	TRBJ1-6	CASSEAQAGQGAGSPLHF
TRBV7-9	TRBJ2-7	CASSLTGGTSYEQYF
TRBV24-1	TRBJ2-3	CATSDPSGGASDTQYF
TRBV5-4	TRBJ2-5	CASRSGQQETQYF
TRBV6-5	TRBJ2-2	CASSYTASGGSGELFF
TRBV25-1	TRBJ1-2	CASSDSLANYGYTF
TRBV3-1/TRBV3-2	TRBJ2-3	CASSQTSGASTDTQYF
TRBV27	TRBJ1-1	CASSLKWTGEYEAFF